The 23 T cell receptor beta chains presented below share a single source sample, sequenced in a study of T cells in Graves' hyperthyroidism and ophthalmopathy. Amplified regions were TCR beta CDR3 sequences from RNA transcripts. During a first-round RT-PCR of the TCR CDR3, the HTBI primer set was used. MiXCR, applied by TCRdb to the multiplex PCR reads, yields one record per CDR3 protein. The sample lists 450,000 to 650,000 distinct CDR3 sequences, under 25% seen once, with more than 25% in the top ten. Specimen: blood. The receptors stem from a man between 18 and 35 years old with Graves' hyperthyroidism.

This clonotype was recorded at least ten times. The chain combines TRBV6-1 with TRBJ2-2; 7 positions agree with TRBD1. Germline V gives CDR1 MNHNS, CDR2 SASEGT. V gave up 7 bases and J gave up 5 bases; unmatched junction bases: 4. The CDR3 contains 13 residues. CDR3 coding DNA: TGTGCCAGCAAAGACAGGGTGACCGGGGAGCTGTTTTTT. It is translated as CASKDRVTGELFF.

This rearrangement joins TRBV15 to TRBJ1-1, with TRBD1 identical over 11 bases. The V gene end was trimmed by 5 bases and the J gene end by 7 bases; junction bases not matched to a gene: 6. CDR3 length: 14 amino acids. Looked up from germline, CDR1 is LNHNV and CDR2 is YYDKDF (reference sequence). The CDR3 loop reads CATSPDRGQDEAFF. The CDR3 nucleotides read TGTGCCACCAGCCCGGACAGGGGGCAGGATGAAGCTTTCTTT.

This clonotype was recorded many times. This chain joins TRBV12-3 or TRBV12-4 and TRBJ1-5; perhaps TRBD1 as D (6 bases). This CDR3 has 14 residues. Trimming shortened V by 5 bases and J by 4 bases, and 12 bases separated the two germline ends. The CDR3 DNA follows: TGTGCCAGCAGTATTACAGGGAATAATCAGCCCCAGCATTTT. Protein sequence: CASSITGNNQPQHF.

The chain uses TRBV12-3 or TRBV12-4 and TRBJ1-5, with 7 bases matching TRBD1. The CDR3 totals 14 residues. With 5 bases clipped from V and 5 bases from J, the junction kept 6 bases outside the gene matches. CDR3 bases: TGTGCCAGCAGTCCGGACAGGTCCGATCAGCCCCAGCATTTT. It translates to CASSPDRSDQPQHF.

The rearrangement joins TRBV2 to TRBJ1-1; D not resolved. V was clipped by 7 bases and J by 6 bases, with 9 bases between them. Germline assignment: CDR1 SNHLY and CDR2 FYNNEI. The CDR3 runs 11 residues. The CDR3 region is CASITSAEAFF. For the CDR3, the DNA is TGTGCCAGCATCACCAGCGCTGAAGCTTTCTTT.

This clonotype has a handful of counts. The junction departs from the called germline gene at one end, perhaps through a read error. The V and J genes are TRBV30 and TRBJ2-2; possibly TRBD1 or TRBD2 for D (5 bases each). This CDR3 contains 13 residues. Germline values: CDR1 GTSNPN, CDR2 SVGIG (reference sequence). The CDR3 region has the DNA TGTGCCTGGAGTGTACTCAGGGCCGGGGAGCTGCTTTTT. Its translation is CAWSVLRAGELLF. The full variable domain, completed using reference TRBV30 and TRBJ2-2, is SQTIHQWPATLVQPVGSPLSLECTVEGTSNPNLYWYRQAAGRGLQLLFYSVGIGQISSEVPQNLSASRPQDRQFILSSKKLLLSDSGFYLCAWSVLRAGELLFGEGSRLTVL.

The V and J genes are TRBV6-1 and TRBJ1-1; 7 bases are shared with TRBD1. This CDR3 region has 15 residues. CDR1 MNHNS and CDR2 SASEGT come from the germline V gene. The J segment lost 1 base and the V segment lost 5 bases, leaving 7 bases of the junction unmatched. The CDR3 loop reads CASSPEGQSNTEAFF. CDR3 DNA: TGTGCCAGCAGTCCCGAGGGACAGTCGAACACTGAAGCTTTCTTT.

This clonotype was recorded a few times. A much larger clone differs from this one at a single base, so this may be a read error. The chain recombines TRBV20-1 with TRBJ2-2, with no clear D. CDR3 size: 14 residues. From germline, CDR1 is DFQATT and CDR2 SNEGSKA (reference sequence). Trimming left V 7 bases short and J 4 bases short, with 16 bases between. The DNA for the CDR3 is TGCAGTGATTCCCTGGGCCTTTCCACCGGGGAGCTGTTTTTT. This gives the protein CSDSLGLSTGELFF.

Ten or more counts support this clonotype. This rearrangement joins TRBV11-2 to TRBJ1-6, with TRBD1 as a possible D gene (6 bases). This CDR3 spans 15 amino acids. Germline CDR1 and CDR2: SGHAT and FQNNGV. Trimming stripped 3 bases from V and 7 bases from J, with 13 bases between. CDR3 amino acids: CASSLMGQGNSPLHF. Written as DNA, the CDR3 is TGTGCCAGCAGCTTGATGGGACAAGGAAATTCACCCCTCCACTTT.

The table lists this clonotype with many counts. The chain recombines TRBV19 with TRBJ1-1, with a tentative D call TRBD1 (6 bases). Trimming took 9 bases from V and 1 from J, leaving 15 bases between them. The CDR3 covers 14 residues. From germline, CDR1 is LNHDA and CDR2 SQIVND (reference sequence). CDR3 DNA sequence: TGTGCCAGCCAACTAGAGGACAGGAACACTGAAGCTTTCTTT. Translating gives CASQLEDRNTEAFF.

This clonotype appeared many times. The rearrangement links TRBV6-5 to TRBJ2-2; tentatively, D is TRBD1 (5 bases). V lost 0 bases and J 2 bases, leaving 13 bases between the germline ends. CDR1 is MNHEY and CDR2 is SVGAGI in the germline V gene. CDR3 length: 17 residues. The CDR3 DNA reads TGTGCCAGCAGTTACTCGAGTCAGGGCCCTAACACCGGGGAGCTGTTTTTT. As protein: CASSYSSQGPNTGELFF.

This clonotype was observed a few times. The chain has TRBV12-3 or TRBV12-4 and TRBJ1-1; D is ambiguous. CDR3 length: 15 amino acids. Trimming stripped 5 bases from V and 0 bases from J, with 13 bases between. The CDR3 bases are TGTGCCAGCAGTGGGCCACGCCGGCTGAACACTGAAGCTTTCTTT. The encoded protein is CASSGPRRLNTEAFF.

This clonotype appeared many times. The chain uses TRBV11-2 and TRBJ1-5; 7 bases map to TRBD1. J was trimmed by 1 base and V by 4 bases; bases with no gene match: 10. The CDR3 spans 17 residues. Germline assignment: CDR1 SGHAT and CDR2 FQNNGV. The CDR3 is CASSSDPDRESNQPQHF. In DNA form, the CDR3 reads TGTGCCAGCAGCTCGGACCCCGACAGGGAAAGCAATCAGCCCCAGCATTTT.

This clonotype was seen many times. The chain joins TRBV20-1 to TRBJ1-2, with D uncertain. CDR3 size: 11 residues. Germline lookup yields CDR1 DFQATT and CDR2 SNEGSKA (reference sequence). V was pared by 6 bases and J by 4 bases, with 9 bases between. CDR3 bases: TGCAGTGCAAAGGCGGTCTATGGCTACACCTTC. Translation: CSAKAVYGYTF.

J is TRBJ2-7 and V is TRBV6-1; D perhaps matches TRBD2 (6 bases). The CDR3 runs 15 residues. Trimming shortened V by 2 bases and J by 1 base, and 12 bases separated the two germline ends. Germline V gives CDR1 MNHNS, CDR2 SASEGT. In DNA, the CDR3 is TGTGCCAGCAGTGAAACGGGACTGCCTTCCTACGAGCAGTACTTC. Residues: CASSETGLPSYEQYF.

Here the CDR3 reads CASSGQGFNQPQHF. In DNA, the CDR3 is TGTGCCAGTAGTGGACAGGGATTCAATCAGCCCCAGCATTTT. V usage is TRBV19 and J usage is TRBJ1-5, with 8 bases identical to TRBD1. The CDR3 spans 14 residues. V lost 5 bases to trimming and J lost 3 bases; unmatched junction nucleotides: 3. Germline-derived CDR1 and CDR2 are LNHDA and SQIVND (reference sequence).

Of note for this clonotype: This may come from a read error, since a much larger clone is one base off. The rearrangement uses TRBV4-1 and TRBJ2-5; 8 bases fit TRBD2. The J segment lost 7 bases and the V segment lost 1 base, leaving 8 bases of the junction unmatched. Germline lookup yields CDR1 MGHRA and CDR2 YSYEKL. The CDR3 totals 15 residues. In DNA form, the CDR3 reads TGCGCCAGCAGCCAAGCGCCCGGGGGGGCTGTGACCCAGTACTTC. It yields the protein CASSQAPGGAVTQYF.

The table lists this clonotype with many counts. V usage is TRBV11-3 and J usage is TRBJ1-1, with D hard to call. Germline V gene sequence: CDR1 SGHNT, CDR2 YENEEA. This CDR3 is 14 amino acids long. With 4 bases removed from V and 0 bases from J, the gap between germline ends came to 9 bases. CDR3 bases: TGTGCCAGCAGCTCCCGATATATGAACACTGAAGCTTTCTTT. Residues: CASSSRYMNTEAFF.

This clonotype has a count of ten or more. This sequence may be a read error, since a much larger clone differs from it by one base. This chain links TRBV19 with TRBJ1-1; D gene uncertain. The V gene's germline CDR1 is LNHDA and CDR2 SQIVND (reference sequence). The CDR3 loop spans 12 amino acids. The germline V and J ends were trimmed by 3 bases and 5 bases, with 7 bases remaining between them. The CDR3 DNA reads as TGTGCCAGTAGTATGGCGGGAACTGAAGCTTTCTTT. Translation: CASSMAGTEAFF.

This clonotype has a count of ten or more. V usage is TRBV12-3 or TRBV12-4 and J usage is TRBJ1-5; D ambiguous. V lost 6 bases and J lost 4, with 16 bases in between. This CDR3 region has 15 residues. The CDR3 sequence is CASSPSGPKNQPQHF. The DNA for the CDR3 is TGTGCCAGCAGCCCTAGCGGTCCAAAGAATCAGCCCCAGCATTTT.

This clonotype occurred many times. The rearrangement uses TRBV9 and TRBJ2-5, with 12 positions matching TRBD2. Germline loops: CDR1 SGDLS, CDR2 YYNGEE. J was trimmed by 5 bases and V by 0 bases; bases with no gene match: 5. The CDR3 consists of 16 residues. CDR3 nucleotides: TGTGCCAGCAGCGTAGGACCTAGCGGGGGGGCTGAGACCCAGTACTTC. This encodes CASSVGPSGGAETQYF.

This clonotype was recorded a few times. This sequence joins TRBV12-5 and TRBJ2-5, with D perhaps TRBD1 (6 bases). CDR1 is LGHNT and CDR2 is FRNRAP in the germline V gene. V was shortened by 4 bases and J by 9 bases, with 12 bases between the two germline ends. This CDR3 region has 12 residues. CDR3 residues: CASGSQGLAQYF. In DNA, the CDR3 is TGTGCTAGTGGTTCCCAGGGGTTGGCCCAGTACTTC.

In this sample, this clonotype turned up many times. The chain carries TRBV29-1 and TRBJ2-2, with D tentatively TRBD1 (6 bases). Germline-derived CDR1 and CDR2 are SQVTM and ANQGSEA. V lost 4 bases, J lost 4 bases, and 10 bases lay in between. The CDR3 loop spans 13 amino acids. For the CDR3, the DNA is TGCAGCGTTGTGGGCAGGGGCACCGGGGAGCTGTTTTTT. Amino acid sequence: CSVVGRGTGELFF.